Presented here are 20 T cell receptor beta chains from one specimen sequenced in a study of T cell responses to AZD1222 COVID-19 vaccine (dated by TCRdb to the early 2020s). What this sample's time point label stands for: about 28 days (+/-7) after the second vaccine dose. To prepare the library, the immunoSEQ multiplex PCR assay was applied. The immuneACCESS repertoire file appears here via TCRdb, limited to in-frame rearrangements. These files lack a portion of the clones; in checked studies, under half of the deficit traces to unresolved V genes, and the cause of the others is not known. The sample table lists some 150,000 clones, more than 70% of them with a count of one. The ten most abundant clones make up roughly 1.5% of the sample. The material was peripheral blood, obtained 28 days after the second AZD1222 dose. The receptors shown here come from an adult who received the AZD1222 COVID-19 vaccine.

This clone turned up a few times. The V and J genes are TRBV4-3 and TRBJ2-7; a weak D match, TRBD2 (7 bases). V was cut by 0 bases and J by 5 bases, with 20 bases left in between. Germline CDR1 reads LGHNA; CDR2 reads YSLEER. The CDR3 runs 17 residues. This CDR3 is CASSQDLGGGSRNEQYF. Written as DNA, the CDR3 is TGCGCCAGCAGCCAAGATCTGGGGGGGGGCTCCAGGAACGAGCAGTACTTC.

The sample holds one count of this clone. V gene TRBV4-1 combines with J gene TRBJ1-4, with a possible D match to TRBD1 (6 bases). Germline loops: CDR1 MGHRA, CDR2 YSYEKL. Trimming cost V 6 bases and J 7 bases, with 24 bases left between them. The CDR3 spans 17 residues. The CDR3 region has the DNA TGCGCCAGCAGATCTATCCGGGGGGGCCTAGACCGTGAAAAACTGTTTTTT. Its protein product is CASRSIRGGLDREKLFF.

The genes are TRBV7-2 and TRBJ1-1; the D gene is possibly TRBD1 (6 bases). The CDR3 runs 14 residues. Germline CDR1 is SGHTA and CDR2 is FQGNSA. Trimming took 7 bases from V and 0 from J, leaving 12 bases between them. CDR3 loop: CASKKDSMNTEAFF. CDR3 coding DNA: TGTGCCAGCAAAAAGGACAGCATGAACACTGAAGCTTTCTTT.

The genes are TRBV3-1 (or the pseudogene TRBV3-2) and TRBJ2-7; D ambiguous. The CDR3 spans 15 residues. V shed 1 base and J shed 6 bases, with 16 bases lying between them. Germline V gene data show CDR1 as LGHDT and CDR2 as YNNKEL (reference sequence). The CDR3 nucleotides are TGTGCCAGCAGCCAAGCGACATCGGGCTCTCGCGAGCAGTACTTC. Translation: CASSQATSGSREQYF.

This clone has a single count. The J gene is TRBJ1-1, the V gene TRBV19; D is undetermined. The ends were cut back, 5 bases at V and 4 bases at J, with 11 bases in the middle. The CDR3 loop spans 13 amino acids. CDR1 and CDR2 (germline): LNHDA, SQIVND (reference sequence). The CDR3 bases are TGTGCCAGTAGTCTCCCCGGCGGCACTGAAGCTTTCTTT. This gives the protein CASSLPGGTEAFF.

This chain uses TRBV11-2 with TRBJ2-7; D tentatively reads TRBD1 or TRBD2 (5 bases each). The CDR3 is made up of 14 amino acids. Trimming pared 1 base from V and 2 bases from J, leaving 9 bases between. In germline, CDR1 is SGHAT, CDR2 FQNNGV. The CDR3 here is CASSLVRGPYEQYF. CDR3 DNA: TGTGCCAGCAGCTTAGTGAGGGGTCCCTACGAGCAGTACTTC.

This clone was detected a few times. The chain has TRBV11-2 and TRBJ2-1; TRBD1 matches at 8 bases. The CDR3 loop spans 18 amino acids. Germline loops: CDR1 SGHAT, CDR2 FQNNGV. The V segment lost 2 bases and the J segment 2 bases; nucleotides outside the gene matches: 11. CDR3 protein: CASSLRPLGQEPYNEQFF. CDR3 nucleotide sequence: TGTGCCAGCAGCTTAAGGCCGCTGGGACAGGAACCCTACAATGAGCAGTTCTTC.

V gene TRBV19 combines with J gene TRBJ1-2; TRBD1 aligns across 9 bases. V trimming: 5 bases; J trimming: 3 bases; junction bases outside the gene matches: 10. The CDR3 sequence is 16 residues long. Germline values: CDR1 LNHDA, CDR2 SQIVND (reference sequence). The CDR3, as DNA: TGTGCCAGTAGTGACCTCGGGACAGGGAATCACTATGGCTACACCTTC. This translates into CASSDLGTGNHYGYTF.

Points on this clone: One end of the junction varies from germline; a read error may be responsible. The V call is TRBV6-5, the J call TRBJ2-7, with D uncertain. Germline CDR1 MNHEY, CDR2 SVGAGI. The CDR3 length is 14 residues. CDR3 in DNA: TGTGCCAGCAGTTCAGGCGGATCGTCCTCCGAGCAGTACTTC. It codes for CASSSGGSSSEQYF.

This chain connects TRBV4-3 to TRBJ2-1; 10 positions match TRBD2. J gave up 3 bases and V 0 bases, and 5 bases lay outside the gene matches. Germline V gene lookup returns CDR1 LGHNA and CDR2 YSLEER. The CDR3 sequence is 17 residues long. The CDR3 region has the DNA TGCGCCAGCAGCCAAGATCGGACTAGCGGTCTCTACAATGAGCAGTTCTTC. The encoded protein is CASSQDRTSGLYNEQFF.

This chain links TRBV6-6 with TRBJ1-4; tentatively, D is TRBD1 (6 bases). CDR1 is MNHNY and CDR2 is SVGAGI in the germline V gene (reference sequence). Trimming took off 0 bases at V and 10 bases at J, with 18 bases between the two ends. This CDR3 spans 16 amino acids. This chain's CDR3 is CASSYSIGGNGGKLFF. The CDR3 DNA sequence: TGTGCCAGCAGTTACTCGATAGGGGGGAACGGAGGAAAACTGTTTTTT.

This rearrangement joins TRBV5-8 to TRBJ1-5; no reliable D call. The CDR3 covers 15 residues. Germline V gene lookup returns CDR1 SGHTS and CDR2 YDEGEE. V lost 5 bases, J lost 2 bases, and 14 bases lay in between. The CDR3 bases are TGTGCCAGCAGGGACTTGGGAAACGGCAATCAGCCCCAGCATTTT. Its translation is CASRDLGNGNQPQHF.

The chain is built from TRBV24-1 and TRBJ2-7; D gene ambiguous. Germline V gene data show CDR1 as KGHDR and CDR2 as SFDVKD. There are 11 residues in the CDR3. Trimming removed 2 bases from V and 4 bases from J, with 2 bases in between. The CDR3 loop reads CATSDYYEQYF. The CDR3 DNA reads as TGTGCCACCAGTGATTATTACGAGCAGTACTTC.

The gene calls are TRBV10-1 and TRBJ1-1, with a weak D call TRBD1 (5 bases). Trimming cost V 0 bases and J 0 bases, with 8 bases left between them. The CDR3 consists of 15 residues. CDR1 is WNHNN, CDR2 SYGVQD, per germline (reference sequence). The CDR3 loop is CASSESGAMNTEAFF. The CDR3 DNA reads TGCGCCAGCAGTGAGTCTGGGGCCATGAACACTGAAGCTTTCTTT.

The rearrangement joins TRBV4-3 to TRBJ1-5; D remains unclear. CDR3 size: 16 residues. Germline lookup yields CDR1 LGHNA and CDR2 YSLEER. The ends were cut back, 2 bases at V and 0 bases at J, with 11 bases in the middle. As DNA, the CDR3 is TGCGCCAGCAGCCAACTACACGGGTTTAGCAATCAGCCCCAGCATTTT. Protein: CASSQLHGFSNQPQHF.

V is TRBV24-1 and J is TRBJ2-5; 8 nucleotides match TRBD1. Germline CDR1 and CDR2: KGHDR and SFDVKD. Trimming at V came to 4 bases and at J to 5 bases, leaving 5 bases not matched to a gene. This CDR3 region has 14 residues. The CDR3 bases are TGTGCCACCAGTGACCCCAGGGGGCGGGAGACCCAGTACTTC. This encodes CATSDPRGRETQYF.

The rearrangement links TRBV9 to TRBJ1-2; 7 nucleotides match TRBD1. Germline CDR1 reads SGDLS; CDR2 reads YYNGEE. Trimming at V came to 4 bases and at J to 5 bases, leaving 11 bases not matched to a gene. The CDR3 sequence is 15 residues long. CDR3 protein: CASSPRQGLVYGYTF. DNA of the CDR3: TGTGCCAGCAGCCCGCGACAGGGCTTGGTGTATGGCTACACCTTC.

The chain couples TRBV9 to TRBJ1-2; possibly TRBD1 for D (5 bases). This CDR3 has 12 amino acids. Trimming shortened V by 4 bases and J by 7 bases, and 11 bases separated the two germline ends. Per germline, CDR1 SGDLS and CDR2 YYNGEE. As DNA, the CDR3 is TGTGCCAGCAGCCCCAGGGCCGGTGGCTACACCTTC. Its protein product is CASSPRAGGYTF.

The rearrangement uses TRBV30 and TRBJ1-1; D is unresolved. Trimming removed 3 bases at V and 11 bases at J, with 13 bases between. Germline V lookup: CDR1 GTSNPN, CDR2 SVGIG (reference sequence). The CDR3 is 11 residues long. CDR3 coding DNA: TGTGCCTGGAGCCCCTCTCGGGTCGCTTTCTTT. It yields the protein CAWSPSRVAFF.

As DNA, the CDR3 is TGTGCCAGCAGCTTCCAGGGACAGGGATCCTACGAGCAGTACTTC. Its protein product is CASSFQGQGSYEQYF. The V and J genes are TRBV7-3 and TRBJ2-7, with 9 bases lining up with TRBD1. V was pared by 3 bases and J by 1 base, with 4 bases of the junction left unmatched. The germline gives CDR1 SGHTA, CDR2 FQGTGA. The CDR3 is 15 residues long.